This T cell receptor (beta chain) was found in a study of T cell therapy after organ transplantation (dated by TCRdb to the late 2010s). About the full investigation: The therapy products consisted of autologous CMV-specific T cells grown in vitro for roughly two weeks using a peptide pool of 30 HLA class I and II CMV epitopes. A follow-up TRBV repertoire analysis was performed on an open-label phase I trial of autologous CMV-specific adoptive T cell therapy in solid-organ transplant recipients. Of the approximately eleven patients, only 8 had long-term post-therapy samples available. Blood samples for the long-term post-therapy time point were collected 20 to 29 weeks after therapy was completed. Patients were given up to 6 doses of T cells at 2-week intervals and were followed for 25 to 35 weeks after finishing therapy. Across 2 to 6 intravenous infusions, patients got a median of 1.92 x 10^8 CMV-specific T cells. Of the approximately 10 patients, eight were classified as clinical responders and two as nonresponders. Findings and caveats that apply to the study as a whole: Because the cohort was small, confounders such as concurrent antirejection and antiviral medications could not be assessed. Reconstitution after therapy appeared to include not only transferred clonotypes but also endogenous clonotypes that had not been detected in the therapy products. Fold change in CD8 clonality after therapy was inversely correlated with pretherapy clonality, suggesting that less biased repertoires were more receptive to remodeling. Nonresponders showed marked pretherapy clonal expansions with minimal repertoire change after therapy. The small number of expansions detected in nonresponders may reflect reduced sample coverage resulting from poor CD8+ T cell yield.

Using the immunoSEQ two-step, bias-controlled multiplex PCR assay, TRB CDR3 regions were amplified from genomic DNA. An Illumina NextSeq 500 was used to sequence the CDR3 libraries. Per the source publication's procedure: The immunoSEQ Analyzer platform was used for initial alignment and bioinformatics, including bias normalization against synthetic CDR3 analogs. Annotation of V, D and J genes was based on the definitions in the IMGT database. Further TRBV analyses used VDJtools version 1.1.10 and the R package tcR version 2.2.1.11 with default settings. GLIPH analysis was done using default settings in version 1.0. For CDR3 sequences with at least 5 reads, significant changes in clonotype frequency were assessed with a 2-sided binomial test and Benjamini-Hochberg correction (alpha = 0.01). Drawn from immuneACCESS, this table holds only the in-frame rearrangements with V and J called that TCRdb kept. Clones are partly lost; checked studies trace under half to an unresolved V gene and leave the rest unexplained. V, J and clone size were drawn from that table, and D and trimming were deduced from the DNA. Present in this sample are roughly 20,000 clones, around 84% of which were seen just once. Under 45% of the sample lies in the top ten.

Per the publication, the time point label means: 20-29 weeks after completion of therapy. The patients had received solid-organ transplants and had cytomegalovirus that was drug-resistant/recurrent. Approximately 9 trial participants were selected for repertoire analysis based on availability of post-therapy peripheral blood mononuclear cells. Viable CD3+CD8+CD4- lymphocytes were isolated from PBMCs by sorting on a BD FACSAria III. The Qiagen DNeasy Kit was used to extract genomic DNA from sorted cells. As concerns this clone: No cognate antigen has been identified for it. Per-base quality was not reported, and no clone a single base away is much larger than it.

The CDR3, cysteine through phenylalanine, is 16 amino acids long. Only the CDR3 region is kept as DNA, spanning 48 bases read in frame from base 1. Clipping removes 5 bases from V and 1 base from J, with 8 as the unmatched junction base count. CDR1 MDHEN and CDR2 SYDVKM were looked up in the germline V gene. This sequence uses TRBV28 and TRBJ1-5, and 7 junctional nucleotides match TRBD1. The receptor's source is a human patient who had received a solid organ transplant and had CMV disease. A transplant means some T cells may be of graft donor rather than patient origin. The sample in question was CD8+ T cells from blood, obtained after autologous CMV-specific T cell therapy. The bases read TGTGCCAGCAGTGACACCGGGACAGTCAGCAATCAGCCCCAGCATTTT. This sequence encodes CASSDTGTVSNQPQHF. The full variable domain, with segments outside the CDR3 supplied by the reference TRBV28 and TRBJ1-5 proteins, appears as DVKVTQSSRYLVKRTGEKVFLECVQDMDHENMFWYRQDPGLGLRLIYFSYDVKMKEKGDIPEGYSVSREKKERFSLILESASTNQTSMYLCASSDTGTVSNQPQHFGDGTRLSIL.